This passage covers 30 T cell receptor beta chains from one sample sequenced in a study of blood T cell repertoires in COVID-19. The repertoire was sequenced with immunoSEQ multiplex PCR; TCRdb's copy has only in-frame clones and lacks some. The sample carries about 110,000 clones, 75% to 80% recorded once. The sample comprised peripheral blood. The receptors were gathered from a woman older than 75 with active or convalescent COVID-19.

The V and J genes are TRBV7-2 and TRBJ2-1, with 7 bases lining up with TRBD2. The CDR3 extends over 12 amino acids. Germline CDR1 reads SGHTA; CDR2 reads FQGNSA. Unmatched junction bases numbered 5, after V lost 2 bases and J lost 13 bases. CDR3: CASSLTGGSQFF. In DNA, the CDR3 is TGTGCCAGCAGCTTAACCGGCGGGAGCCAGTTCTTC.

The rearrangement joins TRBV7-2 to TRBJ2-7; 8 positions agree with TRBD2. With 2 bases clipped from V and 2 bases from J, the junction kept 5 bases outside the gene matches. Germline CDR1 SGHTA, CDR2 FQGNSA. This CDR3 region has 15 residues. The CDR3 nucleotides read TGTGCCAGCAGCTTATCGTCAGCGGGAGCCTACGAGCAGTACTTC. This translates into CASSLSSAGAYEQYF.

This clone turned up a few times. The DNA of the CDR3 is TGTGCCAGCAGCCCAGGACTAGCGGGAGGAGGTATGAGAGGTACGCAGTATTTT. It is translated as CASSPGLAGGGMRGTQYF. The chain links TRBV11-2 to TRBJ2-3, with 14 bases aligning to TRBD2. The germline V gene encodes CDR1 SGHAT and CDR2 FQNNGV. J lost 8 bases, V lost 5 bases, and 15 bases had no gene match. This CDR3 region has 18 residues.

The V call is TRBV28, the J call TRBJ1-1; tentative D call: TRBD1 (6 bases). V gave up 6 bases and J gave up 1 base, with 27 bases separating them. CDR1 is MDHEN, CDR2 SYDVKM, per germline. The CDR3 is 19 residues long. CDR3 DNA: TGTGCCAGCAGCTTTGTCGGGTGGGGCAGGGGTACGGGGAACACTGAAGCTTTCTTT. Translating it yields CASSFVGWGRGTGNTEAFF.

This clone was observed once. The chain combines TRBV5-1 with TRBJ2-3, with 8 bases aligning to TRBD2. The CDR3 contains 15 residues. Trimming cost V 4 bases and J 2 bases; bases outside gene matches: 6. The germline V gene has CDR1 SGHRS and CDR2 YFSETQ. CDR3 sequence reads: CASSVSGDNTDTQYF. The CDR3 DNA is TGCGCCAGCAGCGTTAGCGGGGACAACACAGATACGCAGTATTTT.

This clone showed up just a few times. The chain links TRBV5-1 to TRBJ1-2; the D gene is possibly TRBD1 (6 bases). Germline assignment: CDR1 SGHRS and CDR2 YFSETQ. The CDR3 consists of 13 residues. With 4 bases removed from V and 4 bases from J, the gap between germline ends came to 11 bases. Here the CDR3 DNA reads TGCGCCAGCAGCCGGACAGTCGGCTATGGCTACACCTTC. Translation: CASSRTVGYGYTF.

The genes are TRBV11-2 and TRBJ1-1, with a weak D call TRBD1 (6 bases). From germline, CDR1 is SGHAT and CDR2 FQNNGV. The V end was cut by 5 bases, the J end by 7 bases, with 14 bases between. The CDR3 runs 13 residues. The CDR3 bases are TGTGCCAGCAGCCGAACTACAGGGTTTGAAGCTTTCTTT. Translating it yields CASSRTTGFEAFF. Full variable domain (remainder filled in from reference TRBV11-2 and TRBJ1-1): EAGVAQSPRYKIIEKRQSVAFWCNPISGHATLYWYQQILGQGPKLLIQFQNNGVVDDSQLPKDRFSAERLKGVDSTLKIQPAKLEDSAVYLCASSRTTGFEAFFGQGTRLTVV.

This sequence joins TRBV4-1 and TRBJ1-3; 7 bases are shared with TRBD1. V was pared by 4 bases and J by 4 bases, with 7 bases of the junction left unmatched. The CDR3 length is 15 residues. Germline CDR1 and CDR2: MGHRA and YSYEKL. The CDR3 DNA reads TGCGCCAGCAGCCCGACAGGGAACGAGGGAAACACCATATATTTT. Translation gives CASSPTGNEGNTIYF.

The rearrangement links TRBV2 to TRBJ2-4; 7 nucleotides match TRBD1. Trimming cost V 11 bases and J 8 bases; bases outside gene matches: 18. Looked up from germline, CDR1 is SNHLY and CDR2 is FYNNEI. This CDR3 spans 15 amino acids. DNA of the CDR3: TGTGCCGGAACGACAGGGATTACCCCCGTGGACATTCAGTACTTC. This sequence encodes CAGTTGITPVDIQYF.

V and J are TRBV10-3 and TRBJ1-5; D remains ambiguous. Trimming removed 0 bases at V and 6 bases at J, with 12 bases between. The CDR3 contains 15 residues. CDR1 and CDR2 (germline): ENHRY, SYGVKD. The chain's CDR3 is CAISESPRLGQPQHF. The CDR3 DNA sequence: TGTGCCATCAGTGAGTCCCCCAGGCTCGGTCAGCCCCAGCATTTT.

The chain employs TRBV3-1 (or the pseudogene TRBV3-2) and TRBJ1-1; 7 bases match TRBD1. Unmatched junction bases numbered 6, after V lost 4 bases and J lost 7 bases. Germline-derived CDR1 and CDR2 are LGHDT and YNNKEL (reference sequence). The CDR3 consists of 13 residues. CDR3 sequence (DNA): TGTGCCAGCAGCCGACAGGGTTTTATTGAAGCTTTCTTT. As protein: CASSRQGFIEAFF.

The V gene is TRBV29-1, the J gene TRBJ1-5; 10 positions match TRBD1. The CDR3 contains 14 residues. V was pared by 2 bases and J by 9 bases, with 7 bases of the junction left unmatched. The germline V gene has CDR1 SQVTM and CDR2 ANQGSEA. DNA of the CDR3: TGCAGCGTTGAAACGGGACAGGGGAACGGGCCCCAGCATTTT. It translates to CSVETGQGNGPQHF.

The chain has TRBV4-2 and TRBJ2-1; 9 nucleotides match TRBD2. The germline CDR1 and CDR2 sequences are LGHNA and YNFKEQ. V was clipped by 0 bases and J by 12 bases; unmatched bases: 15. The CDR3 consists of 17 residues. Here the CDR3 DNA reads TGTGCCAGCAGCCAAGATCTTGCCGCGGGAGGGCTTAAACGGCAGTTCTTC. This gives the protein CASSQDLAAGGLKRQFF.

This clone was found many times. This chain joins TRBV7-9 and TRBJ1-1, with D perhaps TRBD1 (6 bases). Trimming pared 5 bases from V and 4 bases from J, leaving 11 bases between. Germline CDR1 and CDR2: SEHNR and FQNEAQ (reference sequence). The CDR3 length is 13 residues. The CDR3 region is CASSRQGGTEAFF. CDR3 DNA: TGTGCCAGCAGCCGACAAGGGGGCACTGAAGCTTTCTTT.

This rearrangement joins TRBV4-2 to TRBJ2-1; the match to TRBD2 covers 8 bases. The V and J ends lost 5 bases and 0 bases, in that order; junction bases with no gene match: 6. Germline V CDR1 and CDR2: LGHNA, YNFKEQ. The CDR3 consists of 16 residues. CDR3 in amino acids: CASSYTSGSSYNEQFF. Here the CDR3 DNA reads TGTGCCAGCAGCTACACTAGCGGAAGCTCCTACAATGAGCAGTTCTTC.

The J gene is TRBJ1-2, the V gene TRBV6-5; 9 bases agree with TRBD1. Per germline, CDR1 MNHEY and CDR2 SVGAGI. This CDR3 spans 14 amino acids. V lost 7 bases, J lost 3 bases, and 6 bases stayed unmatched. This CDR3 is CASNHRGRDYGYTF. The CDR3 nucleotides read TGTGCCAGCAACCACAGGGGGCGCGACTATGGCTACACCTTC.

This clone came up a few times. This sequence joins TRBV2 and TRBJ1-5; TRBD1 aligns across 10 bases. Germline V CDR1 and CDR2: SNHLY, FYNNEI. V was pared by 5 bases and J by 5 bases, with 3 bases of the junction left unmatched. This CDR3 comprises 14 residues. The CDR3 nucleotides are TGTGCCAGCAGTAGAGGGACAGGGGATCAGCCCCAGCATTTT. Its protein is CASSRGTGDQPQHF. Full variable domain (outside the CDR3, taken from reference TRBV2 and TRBJ1-5): EPEVTQTPSHQVTQMGQEVILRCVPISNHLYFYWYRQILGQKVEFLVSFYNNEISEKSEIFDDQFSVERPDGSNFTLKIRSTKLEDSAMYFCASSRGTGDQPQHFGDGTRLSIL.

The chain couples TRBV6-2 or TRBV6-3 to TRBJ2-2; the match to TRBD2 covers 7 bases. There are 12 residues in the CDR3. Germline CDR1 and CDR2: MNHEY and SVGEGT. The V and J ends lost 5 bases and 7 bases, in that order; junction bases with no gene match: 1. The CDR3 DNA reads as TGTGCCAGCAGTCGGACTAGCGGGGAGCTGTTTTTT. Translation: CASSRTSGELFF.

This chain links TRBV11-1 with TRBJ2-1; no reliable D call. Germline CDR1 SGHAT, CDR2 FQDESV (reference sequence). The CDR3 runs to 14 residues. The germline V and J ends were trimmed by 2 bases and 9 bases, with 14 bases remaining between them. The CDR3 region has the DNA TGTGCCAGCAGCTTAAGACTCAATCCGGGTGAGCAGTTCTTC. Its protein product is CASSLRLNPGEQFF.

V is TRBV7-3 and J is TRBJ2-2; no clear D gene. There are 15 residues in the CDR3. From germline, CDR1 is SGHTA and CDR2 FQGTGA. V lost 1 base and J lost 4, with 10 bases in between. CDR3: CASSLNFESTGELFF. CDR3 bases: TGTGCCAGCAGCTTAAATTTTGAGTCCACCGGGGAGCTGTTTTTT.

This chain links TRBV2 with TRBJ1-5; TRBD1 agrees at 11 bases. The ends lost 4 bases at V and 5 bases at J; junction bases unmatched: 1. This CDR3 contains 14 residues. Germline-derived CDR1 and CDR2 are SNHLY and FYNNEI. The CDR3 DNA sequence: TGTGCCAGCAGTGGGACAGGGGGCGATCAGCCCCAGCATTTT. It codes for CASSGTGGDQPQHF.

V is TRBV7-9 and J is TRBJ2-3, with 11 bases matching TRBD2. This CDR3 is 17 amino acids long. The V gene end was trimmed by 3 bases and the J gene end by 3 bases; junction bases not matched to a gene: 8. Looked up from germline, CDR1 is SEHNR and CDR2 is FQNEAQ (reference sequence). The chain's CDR3 is CASSFSVLAGETDTQYF. The CDR3 bases are TGTGCCAGCAGCTTCTCGGTACTAGCGGGAGAAACAGATACGCAGTATTTT.

The rearrangement links TRBV15 to TRBJ1-6; no clear D. The CDR3 loop spans 15 amino acids. Germline V lookup: CDR1 LNHNV, CDR2 YYDKDF (reference sequence). The V end was cut by 0 bases, the J end by 6 bases, with 9 bases between. The CDR3 protein is CATSRDSGSNSPLHF. The DNA of the CDR3 is TGTGCCACCAGCAGAGATTCCGGGAGTAATTCACCCCTCCACTTT.

The CDR3 reads CASSPTVTGANTEAFF. CDR3 DNA sequence: TGTGCCAGCAGCCCAACCGTGACAGGGGCGAACACTGAAGCTTTCTTT. The chain links TRBV28 to TRBJ1-1, with 8 bases aligning to TRBD1. Trimming took 6 bases from V and 1 from J; bases not matched to a gene: 10. This CDR3 region has 16 residues. Germline assignment: CDR1 MDHEN and CDR2 SYDVKM.

The J gene is TRBJ2-1, the V gene TRBV19; 7 nucleotides align to TRBD2. From germline, CDR1 is LNHDA and CDR2 SQIVND (reference sequence). The CDR3 runs to 11 residues. With V trimmed by 4 bases and J by 16 bases, 7 bases remained unmatched. CDR3 DNA: TGTGCCAGTAGTAACGGACTAGTCCACTTCTTC. Translation gives CASSNGLVHFF.

This chain uses TRBV10-3 with TRBJ2-5, with 12 positions matching TRBD2. The CDR3 is 14 amino acids. With V trimmed by 10 bases and J by 0 bases, 3 bases remained unmatched. Germline CDR1 and CDR2: ENHRY and SYGVKD. CDR3 nucleotide sequence: TGTGCCACGGGGACTAGCGGGTACCAAGAGACCCAGTACTTC. Residues: CATGTSGYQETQYF.

The J gene is TRBJ2-5, the V gene TRBV5-1; 8 positions agree with TRBD2. The trim removed 4 bases at V and 1 base at J, leaving 6 bases unmatched. The CDR3 consists of 15 residues. Per the germline V gene, CDR1 is SGHRS and CDR2 is YFSETQ. In DNA form, the CDR3 reads TGCGCCAGCAGCATAGGACTAGCTATCCAAGAGACCCAGTACTTC. This sequence encodes CASSIGLAIQETQYF.

This clone was detected a few times. The chain couples TRBV5-1 to TRBJ1-3; 8 bases align to TRBD1. This CDR3 spans 17 amino acids. From germline, CDR1 is SGHRS and CDR2 YFSETQ. The ends lost 5 bases at V and 0 bases at J; junction bases unmatched: 10. CDR3: CASRNSPGTGSGNTIYF. The CDR3 nucleotides are TGCGCCAGCAGGAATTCTCCTGGGACAGGCTCTGGAAACACCATATATTTT.

This clone was counted once. This chain uses TRBV24-1 with TRBJ2-7, with 10 bases lining up with TRBD2. The trim removed 4 bases at V and 3 bases at J, leaving 11 bases unmatched. CDR1 KGHDR and CDR2 SFDVKD come from the germline V gene. The CDR3 length is 17 residues. The CDR3, as DNA: TGTGCCACCAGTGACGGGACTAGCGCGAATAACGGCTACGAGCAGTACTTC. It encodes CATSDGTSANNGYEQYF.

This sequence joins TRBV4-1 and TRBJ1-5; 10 positions match TRBD1. Germline lookup yields CDR1 MGHRA and CDR2 YSYEKL. Germline trimming cut 1 base from V and 6 bases from J; bases unmatched to any gene: 6. The length of the CDR3 is 16 residues. The CDR3 DNA reads as TGCGCCAGCAGCCAAGGCCCGACAGGGGGCATTCAGCCCCAGCATTTT. Protein product: CASSQGPTGGIQPQHF.